The clone carrying this T cell receptor beta chain came up many times. What it binds is unknown. The source of the sample is a study of early T cells in non-severe SARS-CoV-2 infection. On the study more broadly: Sequencing input comprised bulk RNA from unsorted whole blood; chain pairing was not available. Findings and limits, study-wide: Matching with VDJdb favored anti-spike CD8 responses (missing private and CD4 specificities).

Germline V gene lookup returns CDR1 SGHVS and CDR2 FQNEAQ. CDR3 length: 17 amino acids. V was pared by 4 bases and J by 5 bases, with 18 bases between. Separate cDNA molecules each had unique molecular identifiers attached to them. TCRdb passed the 5' RACE reads through MiXCR, listing each CDR3 protein once. The sample includes about 33,000 distinct CDR3 sequences, over 4.5% of them seen just once. Sequencing was done on a sample of whole blood. This rearrangement joins TRBV7-8 to TRBJ1-6, with D perhaps matching TRBD1 (5 bases). This clonotype originated in an adult who was a healthcare worker with PCR-confirmed SARS-CoV-2 infection or an uninfected control (not recorded which). The CDR3 sequence is CASSSLRGNSHNSPLHF. As DNA, the CDR3 is TGTGCCAGCAGCTCCTTAAGGGGAAATAGTCATAATTCACCCCTCCACTTT. Full variable domain (remainder filled in from reference TRBV7-8 and TRBJ1-6): GAGVSQSPRYKVAKRGQDVALRCDPISGHVSLFWYQQALGQGPEFLTYFQNEAQLDKSGLPSDRFFAERPEGSVSTLKIQRTQQEDSAVYLCASSSLRGNSHNSPLHFGNGTRLTVT.